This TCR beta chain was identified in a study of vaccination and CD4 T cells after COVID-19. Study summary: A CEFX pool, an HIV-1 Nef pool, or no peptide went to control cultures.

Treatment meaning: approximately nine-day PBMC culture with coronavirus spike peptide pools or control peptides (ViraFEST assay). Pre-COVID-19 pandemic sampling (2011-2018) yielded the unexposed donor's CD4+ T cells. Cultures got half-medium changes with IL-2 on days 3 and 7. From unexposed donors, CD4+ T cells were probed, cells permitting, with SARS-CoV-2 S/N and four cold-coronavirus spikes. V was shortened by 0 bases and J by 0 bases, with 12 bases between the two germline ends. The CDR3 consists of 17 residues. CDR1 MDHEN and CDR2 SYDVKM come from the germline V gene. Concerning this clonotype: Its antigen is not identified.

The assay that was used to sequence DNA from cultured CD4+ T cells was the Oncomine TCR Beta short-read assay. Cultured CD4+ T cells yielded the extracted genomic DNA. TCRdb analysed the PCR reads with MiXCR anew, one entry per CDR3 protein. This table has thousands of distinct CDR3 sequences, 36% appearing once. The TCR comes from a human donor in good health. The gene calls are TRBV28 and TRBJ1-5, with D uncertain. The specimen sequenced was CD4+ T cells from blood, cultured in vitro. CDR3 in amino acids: CASSLWARNDSNQPQHF. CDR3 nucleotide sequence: TGTGCCAGCAGTTTATGGGCCCGAAACGATAGCAATCAGCCCCAGCATTTT.